This is a list of T cell receptor beta chains from one sample in a study of response to subunit inactivated influenza vaccine. From the RT-PCR reads, TCRdb called clonotypes with MiXCR, one entry per CDR3 protein. The repertoire holds roughly 620,000 distinct CDR3 sequences, with approximately 10% as singletons. The same specimen was also included in a second study, on T cells expressing NK-cell markers.

The starting material was PBMCs from blood, obtained on the day of vaccination. The receptors come from a man aged 50-59 years who received an inactivated influenza vaccine. Each CDR3 is given with its conserved first and last residue. D genes are given only for firm matches. The listing skips clone size in some rows; elsewhere it reads once, few, many or a size class.

v_call,clone_size,j_call,d_call,cdr3_nt,cdr3_aa
TRBV2,few,TRBJ2-7,TRBD1,TGTGCCAGCAGTAAAGGGACAGGGGCCTACGAGCAGTACTTC,CASSKGTGAYEQYF
TRBV3-1,few,TRBJ2-1,NA,TGTGCCAGCAGCCGGCGGGACCACTACAATGAGCAGTTCTTC,CASSRRDHYNEQFF
TRBV6-6,NA,TRBJ1-6,NA,TGTGCCAGCAGATCGAGCCAGGTTTCACCCCTCCACTTT,CASRSSQVSPLHF
TRBV6-1,few,TRBJ2-3,NA,TGTGCCAGCAGAAAACAGGTTTTCAGCACAGATACGCAGTATTTT,CASRKQVFSTDTQYF
TRBV12-3/TRBV12-4,many,TRBJ1-2,NA,TGTGCCAGCAGCGAGACAGGAGTAATCCCTAACCATGGCTACACCTTC,CASSETGVIPNHGYTF
TRBV9,NA,TRBJ2-1,NA,TGTGCCAGCAGCGGCCTTGCGGGGGCAGCCTACAATGAGCAGTTCTTC,CASSGLAGAAYNEQFF
TRBV12-3/TRBV12-4,NA,TRBJ1-5,NA,TGTGCCAGCAGTTTGACATATCAGCCCCAGCATTTT,CASSLTYQPQHF
TRBV12-3/TRBV12-4,few,TRBJ2-2,TRBD1,TGTGCCAGCAGGTACCGACAGGGGAAAATAAATGCCGGGGAGCTGTTTTTT,CASRYRQGKINAGELFF
TRBV6-2/TRBV6-3,NA,TRBJ2-1,TRBD2,TGTGCCAGCACCCCAGATAAAGCGGGAGCGGGCGATGAGCAGTTCTTC,CASTPDKAGAGDEQFF
TRBV4-3,NA,TRBJ1-4,TRBD1,TGCGCCAGCAGCCAAGATCACAGGGGAGGGGGTGAAAAACTGTTTTTT,CASSQDHRGGGEKLFF
TRBV9,few,TRBJ1-6,NA,TGTGCCAGCAGCGTCGAGGAGGGGATGGGGTCACCCCTCCACTTT,CASSVEEGMGSPLHF
TRBV12-3/TRBV12-4,few,TRBJ2-3,TRBD1,TGTGCCAGCAGTTCGGACAGGGCTAGCGGCACAGATACGCAGTATTTT,CASSSDRASGTDTQYF
TRBV10-3,few,TRBJ2-1,NA,TGTGCCATCAGTGAGAGCGCTAGCGCAGGGAGGCAGTTCTTC,CAISESASAGRQFF
TRBV25-1,few,TRBJ2-3,NA,TGTGCCAGCAGTGAACCGCCAGATACGGAACTTAGCACAGATACGCAGTATTTT,CASSEPPDTELSTDTQYF
TRBV6-5,many,TRBJ2-7,NA,TGTGCCAGCAGGGGGTCCTACGAGCAGTACTTC,CASRGSYEQYF
TRBV6-1,few,TRBJ2-7,NA,TGTGCCAGCAGTAGGGACTCCGCCGCTTACGAGCAGTACTTC,CASSRDSAAYEQYF
TRBV28,many,TRBJ2-7,NA,TGTGCCAGCAGTTTTGTGGGGAACCCAACCTACGAGCAGTACTTC,CASSFVGNPTYEQYF
TRBV12-3/TRBV12-4,many,TRBJ1-1,TRBD1,TGTGCCAGCAGCCCGACAGGGGGGAACACTGAAGCTTTCTTT,CASSPTGGNTEAFF
TRBV19,few,TRBJ2-7,TRBD2,TGTGCCAGTAGTATAGATCCGGGAGGTCCCTACGAGCAGTACTTC,CASSIDPGGPYEQYF
TRBV6-1,NA,TRBJ2-3,TRBD2,TGTGCCAGCAGGAAGCTACCGGGACTAGCTCTGAGCACAGATACGCAGTATTTT,CASRKLPGLALSTDTQYF
TRBV12-3/TRBV12-4,NA,TRBJ2-7,NA,TGTGCCAGCAGTTTTTTGATTAAAGGCGAGCAGTACTTC,CASSFLIKGEQYF
TRBV6-1,few,TRBJ1-3,NA,TGTGCCAGCACCCTATGGCCCTCTGGAAACACCATATATTTT,CASTLWPSGNTIYF
TRBV7-9,NA,TRBJ1-1,NA,TGTGCCAGCAGCTCCCGTGGACGGTCTGAAGCTTTCTTT,CASSSRGRSEAFF
TRBV28,many,TRBJ1-2,NA,TGTGCCAGCAGTTCCCCACCTGGGTACTATGGCTACACCTTC,CASSSPPGYYGYTF
TRBV10-3,NA,TRBJ2-3,NA,TGTGCCATCAAAGGGGGCGGAGGGAGGGCCACAGATACGCAGTATTTT,CAIKGGGGRATDTQYF
TRBV20-1,NA,TRBJ2-1,TRBD1,TGCAGTGCTAGAGATATGGGACAGGGAATACCCGAGCAGTTCTTC,CSARDMGQGIPEQFF
TRBV12-3/TRBV12-4,NA,TRBJ1-2,NA,TGTGCCAGCAGCTCTGCTTCTGGTGGCTACACCTTC,CASSSASGGYTF
TRBV20-1,NA,TRBJ2-1,NA,TGCAGTCCCCACGGAGGCAATGAGCAGTTCTTC,CSPHGGNEQFF
TRBV30,NA,TRBJ2-2,NA,TGTGCCTGGAATTTTGCGAACACCGGGGAGCTGTTTTTT,CAWNFANTGELFF
TRBV7-8,few,TRBJ2-7,NA,TGTGCCAGCAGCTTAAAAGGTGCAGCAGTCGGCTCGAGGGCCTACGAGCAGTACTTC,CASSLKGAAVGSRAYEQYF
TRBV20-1,NA,TRBJ1-4,NA,TGCAGTGCTAGTGTGGGGGCGGCTAATGAAAAACTGTTTTTT,CSASVGAANEKLFF
TRBV4-3,NA,TRBJ2-1,NA,TGCGCCAGCAGCCAAGATCCAAGCTTCGCGGGCCTCTCCTACAATGAGCAGTTCTTC,CASSQDPSFAGLSYNEQFF
TRBV5-1,few,TRBJ2-3,TRBD1,TGCGCCAGCCGCACAGGGGGCTCTATCACAGATACGCAGTATTTT,CASRTGGSITDTQYF
TRBV6-1,few,TRBJ1-2,NA,TGTGCCAGCAGCCGTCACGGGGGGATTAACTATGGCTACACCTTC,CASSRHGGINYGYTF